The rows below give T cell receptor beta chains drawn from one sample of a study of post-analysis software for immune sequencing data. TCRdb redid the calling of the PCR reads with MiXCR, one entry per CDR3 protein. Of more than 450,000 distinct CDR3 sequences listed, roughly 46% are singletons. Sequencing was done on a sample of blood. These receptor sequences come from a girl aged 5 to 17 with multiple sclerosis. The CDR3 runs from the conserved cysteine through the conserved F or W. A D gene is named only where the DNA matches it firmly. Size values are once, few and many counts, or a class for expanded clones, and some rows have none.

d_gene | j_gene | v_gene | abundance | CDR3nt | CDR3aa
- | TRBJ2-5 | TRBV6-5 | - | TGTGCCAGCAGTTACTCGGTGCAGGGAGTGGAGACCCAGTACTTC | CASSYSVQGVETQYF
- | TRBJ2-6 | TRBV12-3/TRBV12-4 | few | TGTGCCAGCACCCCACAGACAGTTTTCTCTGGGGCCAACGTCCTGACTTTC | CASTPQTVFSGANVLTF
- | TRBJ1-5 | TRBV7-3 | few | TGTGCCAGCAGCTTAACGGCAGGGGCCGATCAGCCCCAGCATTTT | CASSLTAGADQPQHF
TRBD1 | TRBJ2-5 | TRBV12-3/TRBV12-4 | few | TGTGCCAGCAGCAAACAGGGGGCCAATTTAGAGACCCAGTACTTC | CASSKQGANLETQYF
- | TRBJ2-6 | TRBV12-3/TRBV12-4 | - | TGTGCCAGCAGTTTTTTGGGGAACTCTGGGGCCAACGTCCGGACTTTC | CASSFLGNSGANVRTF
- | TRBJ2-5 | TRBV29-1 | few | TGCAGCGTTGGGCGGGGAATGACGGAGACCCAGTACTTC | CSVGRGMTETQYF
- | TRBJ2-7 | TRBV4-2 | - | TGTGCCAGCAGCCAAGATACAATCAGCTCCTACGAGCAGTACTTC | CASSQDTISSYEQYF
- | TRBJ2-1 | TRBV7-9 | few | TGTGCCAGCAGCTTAATAGGCGGGAAGGAGGGCAATGAGCAGTTCTTC | CASSLIGGKEGNEQFF
TRBD2 | TRBJ2-1 | TRBV27 | - | TGTGCCAGCAGCCTTACTAGCGCCGACAATGAGCAGTTCTTC | CASSLTSADNEQFF
- | TRBJ2-3 | TRBV7-2 | - | TGTGCCAGCAGCTTATACCGGGGTGGAGATACGCAGTATTTT | CASSLYRGGDTQYF
- | TRBJ2-7 | TRBV10-3 | few | TGTGCCATCAGATCCGGGACAACCTACGAGCAGTACTTC | CAIRSGTTYEQYF
TRBD2 | TRBJ2-7 | TRBV7-8 | - | TGTGCCAGCAGCTCCCGGCGGGAGGTTGCCTACGAGCAGTACTTC | CASSSRREVAYEQYF
TRBD2 | TRBJ2-7 | TRBV7-9 | - | TGTGCCAGCAGCGGCGTTACTAGCGGGGGCTACGAGCAGTACTTC | CASSGVTSGGYEQYF
TRBD1 | TRBJ2-7 | TRBV20-1 | few | TGCAGTGCTAGCAGTATGGGACAGGGGACGGGGCAATACGAGCAGTACTTC | CSASSMGQGTGQYEQYF
TRBD1 | TRBJ1-4 | TRBV5-1 | - | TGCGCCAGCAGCTTGTCTTCCAGGGGGGAGGAAAAACTGTTTTTT | CASSLSSRGEEKLFF
TRBD2 | TRBJ2-7 | TRBV7-9 | few | TGTGCCAGCAGCTCCAAAGAGTCACTAGCGGGGCACGAGCAGTACTTC | CASSSKESLAGHEQYF
TRBD2 | TRBJ2-3 | TRBV12-3/TRBV12-4 | - | TGTGCCAGCAGCCCGGGACTAGCGGGGACCGATGCGCAGTATTTT | CASSPGLAGTDAQYF
- | TRBJ1-1 | TRBV20-1 | - | TGCAGTGCTAGAGGATCCGGCAACCCGAACACTGAAGCTTTCTTT | CSARGSGNPNTEAFF
TRBD1 | TRBJ2-7 | TRBV5-1 | - | TGCGCCAGCAGCCCCCAGGGGGCATCCTACGAGCAGTACTTC | CASSPQGASYEQYF
- | TRBJ1-1 | TRBV5-1 | - | TGCGCCAGCAGCTGGAGGGGGGGCACTGAAGCTTTCTTT | CASSWRGGTEAFF
TRBD1 | TRBJ1-2 | TRBV4-1 | - | TGCGCCAGCAGCCAAGGCCCGACAGGGACCTATGGCTACACCTTC | CASSQGPTGTYGYTF
TRBD1 | TRBJ2-7 | TRBV20-1 | - | TGCAGTGCCCCCTGGACAGGGGGCGCCTACGAGCAGTACTTC | CSAPWTGGAYEQYF
- | TRBJ1-1 | TRBV4-1 | - | TGCGCCAGCAGCCAACCTAGCCGGGGGCCGGTTACTGAAGCTTTCTTT | CASSQPSRGPVTEAFF
- | TRBJ2-3 | TRBV12-3/TRBV12-4 | - | TGTGCCAGCAGTTTAGCCGGTGGGACTACAGATACGCAGTATTTT | CASSLAGGTTDTQYF
TRBD1 | TRBJ1-2 | TRBV3-1 | - | TGTGCCAGCAGTCCGAACCCGGGACAGGGAAACTATGGCTACACCTTC | CASSPNPGQGNYGYTF